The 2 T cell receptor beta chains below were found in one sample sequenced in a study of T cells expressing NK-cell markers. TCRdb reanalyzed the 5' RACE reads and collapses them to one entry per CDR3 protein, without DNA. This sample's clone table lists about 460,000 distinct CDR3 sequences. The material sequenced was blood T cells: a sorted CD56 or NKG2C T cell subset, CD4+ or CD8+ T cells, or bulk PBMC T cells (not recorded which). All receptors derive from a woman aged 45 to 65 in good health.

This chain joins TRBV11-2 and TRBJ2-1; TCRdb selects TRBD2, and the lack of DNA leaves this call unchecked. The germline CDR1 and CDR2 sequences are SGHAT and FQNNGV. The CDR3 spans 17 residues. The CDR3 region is CASSLGEPSGIYNEQFF.

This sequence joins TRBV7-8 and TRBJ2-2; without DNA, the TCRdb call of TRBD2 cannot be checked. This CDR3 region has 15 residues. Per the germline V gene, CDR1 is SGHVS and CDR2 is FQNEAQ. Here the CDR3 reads CASSSGLAGTGELFF.